Sequencing of this TCR beta chain was carried out in a study of CD8+CD57+ T cells in acquired aplastic anemia. Researchers used genomic DNA as the template to profile TCR beta VDJ and CDR3. TCRdb re-called the reads with MiXCR, one entry per CDR3 protein. Here the sample spans some 290,000 distinct CDR3 sequences, 55% to 65% being singletons. The CDR3 length is 14 residues. CDR1 SQVTM and CDR2 ANQGSEA come from the germline V gene. V lost 6 bases to trimming and J lost 3 bases, with 17 bases between them. Concerning this clonotype itself: Its antigen remains unidentified.

Findings and limits, study-wide: CD8+ Simpson's diversity in patients was not significantly different from that in controls.

The receptor was isolated from a human donor with severe aplastic anemia or a healthy control (not recorded which). This chain links TRBV29-1 with TRBJ1-1; D possibly corresponds to TRBD1 (5 bases). Material: sorted CD4+, CD8+, or CD8+CD57+ T cells (not recorded which) from PBMCs. In nucleotides, the CDR3 is TGCAGCGTCCAACTTGGGGACTTCTACACTGAAGCTTTCTTT. Translation gives CSVQLGDFYTEAFF.